This T cell receptor beta chain was retrieved from a study of T cells in Graves' hyperthyroidism and ophthalmopathy. Study-level results: A 13 V-J signature model discriminated ophthalmopathy versus stable hyperthyroidism. Blood also contained most expanded thyroid clonotypes above 0.001.

In its sample, this clonotype was seen a few times. Its specificity is unknown. One base away lies a much larger clone, so this may be a sequencing read error. From RNA transcripts, TCR beta CDR3 regions were amplified. The HTBI primer set was used in a first-round RT-PCR of the TCR CDR3. TCRdb reprocessed the multiplex PCR reads via MiXCR and lists one record per CDR3 protein. Of 450,000 to 700,000 distinct CDR3 sequences detected, just over 45% appear once; the ten largest clones hold 15% to 20%. CDR3 length: 18 amino acids. From germline, CDR1 is SNHLY and CDR2 FYNNEI. Every diagnosis used clinical symptoms, serum thyroxine and TRAb, thyroid ultrasound and orbital computed tomography.

The J gene is TRBJ2-7, the V gene TRBV2; 8 nucleotides line up with TRBD2. The sequence was obtained from an adult woman with Graves' disease, either hyperthyroidism or ophthalmopathy (not recorded which). The sample comprised peripheral blood or thyroid tissue (not recorded which). The CDR3 DNA follows: TGTGCCAGCAGGGGCGGGAGGCCCCCCGTTTACCTATCCTACGAGCACTACTTC. It encodes CASRGGRPPVYLSYEHYF.